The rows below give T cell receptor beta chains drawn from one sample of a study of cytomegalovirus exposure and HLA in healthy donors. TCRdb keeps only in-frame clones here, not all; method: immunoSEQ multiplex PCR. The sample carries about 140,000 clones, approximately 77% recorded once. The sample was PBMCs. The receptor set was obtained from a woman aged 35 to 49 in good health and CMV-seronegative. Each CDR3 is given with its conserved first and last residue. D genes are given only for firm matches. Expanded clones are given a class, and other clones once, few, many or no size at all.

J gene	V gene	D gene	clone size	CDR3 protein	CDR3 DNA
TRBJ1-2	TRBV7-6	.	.	CASSPQARGQAYGYTF	TGTGCCAGCAGCCCACAGGCCCGGGGACAAGCTTATGGCTACACCTTC
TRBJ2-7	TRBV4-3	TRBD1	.	CASSRRQGDEQYF	TGCGCCAGCAGCCGCCGACAGGGAGACGAGCAGTACTTC
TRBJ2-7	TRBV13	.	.	CASSTMSTLSSYEQYF	TGTGCCAGCAGCACGATGTCGACACTTAGCTCCTACGAGCAGTACTTC
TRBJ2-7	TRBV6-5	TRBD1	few	CASSWDRGSYEQYF	TGTGCCAGCAGCTGGGACAGGGGCTCCTACGAGCAGTACTTC
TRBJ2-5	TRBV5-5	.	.	CASSQIGQETQYF	TGTGCCAGCAGCCAAATCGGCCAAGAGACCCAGTACTTC
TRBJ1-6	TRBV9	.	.	CASSVGTRGSPLHF	TGTGCCAGCAGCGTTGGAACGCGGGGTTCACCCCTCCACTTT
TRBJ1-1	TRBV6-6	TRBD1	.	CASSLTGAGAPEAFF	TGTGCCAGCAGTTTGACAGGGGCGGGGGCCCCTGAAGCTTTCTTT
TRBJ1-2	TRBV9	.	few	CASSGTAHGYTF	TGTGCCAGCAGCGGGACAGCCCATGGCTACACCTTC
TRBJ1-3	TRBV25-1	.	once	CASNPSSGNTIYF	TGTGCCAGCAATCCGAGCTCTGGAAACACCATATATTTT
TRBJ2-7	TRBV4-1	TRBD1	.	CASSQEGAGGSLYEQYF	TGCGCCAGCAGCCAAGAGGGGGCAGGGGGTTCCCTCTACGAGCAGTACTTC
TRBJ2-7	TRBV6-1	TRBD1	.	CASSVQGTGPYEQYF	TGTGCCAGCAGTGTACAGGGGACGGGCCCCTACGAGCAGTACTTC
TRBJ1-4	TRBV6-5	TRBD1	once	CASRTSGTGKEKLFF	TGTGCCAGCAGGACTTCCGGGACAGGGAAAGAAAAACTGTTTTTT
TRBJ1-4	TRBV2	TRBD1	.	CASRPPSTGDLAEKLFF	TGTGCCAGCAGGCCCCCGTCGACAGGGGATCTAGCTGAAAAACTGTTTTTT
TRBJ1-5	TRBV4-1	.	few	CASSQEGYVQGGLNQPQHF	TGCGCCAGCAGCCAAGAAGGATATGTACAGGGCGGCCTCAATCAGCCCCAGCATTTT
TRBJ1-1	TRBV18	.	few	CASSPPVNTEAFF	TGTGCCAGCTCACCCCCGGTGAACACTGAAGCTTTCTTT
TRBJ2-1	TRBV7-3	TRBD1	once	CASSPLGQGADNEQFF	TGTGCCAGCAGCCCTCTCGGGCAGGGGGCGGACAATGAGCAGTTCTTC
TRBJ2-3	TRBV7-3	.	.	CASSPGRSTDTQYF	TGTGCCAGCAGCCCAGGCAGGAGCACAGATACGCAGTATTTT